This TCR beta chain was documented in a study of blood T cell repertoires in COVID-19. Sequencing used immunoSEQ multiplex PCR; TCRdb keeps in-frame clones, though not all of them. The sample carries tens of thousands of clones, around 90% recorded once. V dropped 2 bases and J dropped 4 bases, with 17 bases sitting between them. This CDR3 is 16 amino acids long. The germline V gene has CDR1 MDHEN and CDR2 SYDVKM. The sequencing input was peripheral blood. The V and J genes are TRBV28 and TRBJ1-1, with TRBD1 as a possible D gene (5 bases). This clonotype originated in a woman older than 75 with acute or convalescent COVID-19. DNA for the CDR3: TGTGCCAGCAGTTTAAATTTAGGGCAGGGAATCACTGAAGCTTTCTTT. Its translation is CASSLNLGQGITEAFF.